This T cell receptor beta chain derives from a study of cytomegalovirus exposure and HLA in healthy donors (TCRdb year 2017). Regarding the research as a whole: In an earlier analysis of 450 to 750 of the donors, 276 Gb of sequence data and approximately 120 million unique TCR beta sequences from about 190 million T cells were reported. The study profiled the T cell repertoires of about 720 subjects by immunosequencing and related them to cytomegalovirus serostatus. Every repertoire in the discovery cohort had been generated on one and the same sequencing platform. A later analysis re-examined previously published TCR beta repertoires from roughly 650 donors and added high-resolution HLA genotyping to investigate patterns of TCR occurrence. Alongside the repertoire data, information on donor age, sex, ethnicity and CMV serostatus was compiled. The number of donors typed differed by locus, with roughly 620-630 for A, B, C, DRB1 and DQB1, more than 500 for DQA1, over 600 for DPA1, and about 450 for DPB1. The study aimed to test whether cataloging public T cell receptors could reveal signatures of past pathogen exposure. An early release covering 500 to 750 HLA-typed donors comprised about 300 gigabases of sequencing data and tens of millions of unique TCR sequences. Among the approximately 400 genotyped donors, approximately 82% belonged to the genetic ancestry cluster associated with self-reported Caucasian donors. Across under 500 genotyped donors of the cohort, an average of approximately 200,000 unique TCR beta nucleotide sequences per donor were sequenced, and approximately 19% of those sequences were non-productive. To decide whether each TCR beta V gene segment behaved as functional or pseudogenic, an earlier analysis of several hundred of the donors relied on high-throughput TCR beta sequencing. Both class I and class II loci were covered by HLA typing, at four-digit resolution. Roughly five DR-DQ haplotypes were handled as single units for association and clustering because linkage in the cohort was strong. To predict cytomegalovirus infection status, the study combined high-throughput TCR immunosequencing, statistical association of individual TCRs with disease status, and machine learning. In addition to the first cohort of 650 to 800 subjects, a separate validation cohort of 120 different subjects was used. Rather than drawing on any new phenotypic data, the later analysis identified candidate immune exposures from TCR beta sequences and the way those sequences occurred across donors. A later genetic analysis used genome-wide SNP genotypes for about 65% of the 666 donors, treating that subset as a discovery cohort. The paper as a whole reports these results and caveats: It was suggested by the authors that the approach could potentially be generalized to other disease states and immunological phenotypes. Presence/absence analyses assumed roughly uniform sequencing depth across donors, an assumption that may not hold. Compared with equally common non-associated chains, HLA-associated TCR beta chains in a later analysis were more clonally expanded and had lower generation probabilities. Cytomegalovirus status was reported to be diagnosed by the classifier with high specificity and sensitivity in both the original and validation cohorts. A later analysis found that TCR association rates varied across HLA loci, with DRB1 alleles showing the most associated TCRs and HLA-C alleles the fewest. In the study, 150 to 200 TCR beta chains were listed as associated with cytomegalovirus. In this cohort, only TCR beta chains were sequenced, and detectable features were limited by the absence of alpha or paired-chain data. In vitro tests confirmed that three of the cytomegalovirus-associated TCR beta chains recognize cytomegalovirus antigens. Some IMGT-functional V segments, including TRBV6-2 and TRBV6-3, could not be distinguished by the 87-base-pair reads and were therefore excluded. A cluster of highly shared sequence variants was judged likely to represent a technical artifact of the sequencing pipeline. In a later analysis, most CMV-associated TCR beta chains were found to appear HLA-restricted, with HLA associations seemingly driven largely by CMV exposure. Because HLA typing was unavailable for some donors at each locus, only the typed subset was used in association tests. When HLA alleles, especially DR and DQ, strongly co-occurred, attributing TCR associations to individual alleles was difficult. Linkage disequilibrium might explain the correlated functional status among segregating V segments, but an unknown experimental factor could not be ruled out. Compared with the approximately 670-donor mean, donors in an Asian-associated ancestry cluster had fewer N-insertions in productive TCRs, according to a later genetic analysis. Several of the top co-occurrence clusters appeared to be linked to parvovirus B19, influenza, CMV and Epstein-Barr virus, according to a later analysis. A further reported finding was that TCR beta sequences accurately predicted the HLA-A and HLA-B alleles for most subjects in the first cohort. An association between a missense DCLRE1C variant and V-gene and J-gene trimming of TCR beta chains was found in a later genetic analysis and replicated in an independent cohort. Most TCR sequences were observed very rarely across donors, whereas some public TCRs were present in many individuals. In an earlier analysis of about 600 of the donors, most TCR beta V segments appeared in productive rearrangements about 90% or about 30% of the time, broadly matching IMGT annotations. For the cohort, immune exposure information was limited to CMV serostatus. Approximately 18 rarely observed V segments, including chromosome 9 orphons, were excluded from the earlier analysis of several hundred of the donors because counts were too low. In a later analysis, some 18,000 TCR beta sequences were associated with specific HLA alleles at a false discovery rate of 0.05.

At the junction V is shortened by 6 bases and J by 5 bases; bases outside the gene matches: 7. The germline V gene (reference sequence) gives CDR1 as LNHDA and CDR2 as SQIVND. Spanning cysteine to phenylalanine, the CDR3 consists of 15 amino acids. The CDR3 DNA has 45 bases and is translated from base 1. Library prep was done by the immunoSEQ multiplex PCR assay. A mixture of 60 forward primers for TCR Vbeta segments and 13 reverse primers for TCR Jbeta segments was used in the multiplex PCR. The CDR3 region of rearranged TCR beta genes was amplified from genomic DNA with a multiplex PCR assay. The amplified TCR beta libraries were sequenced on the Illumina HiSeq System as 87-base-pair reads. On the authors' methods: A later analysis counted approximately 74 million unique TCR beta chains across the 670 or so repertoires, and roughly 11 million of these chains were shared by at least two donors. A nearest-neighbor algorithm error-corrected the raw reads and collapsed the reads into unique sequences, merging closely related sequences to remove PCR and sequencing errors. V, D and J gene segments were assigned by aligning CDR3 sequences to IMGT reference sequences. For a sequence to be retained, a match of at least six nucleotides to both a V gene segment and a J gene segment was required. A rearrangement was called productive if the CDR3 had no stop codons and remained in frame with V and J, and every other rearrangement was called non-productive. CDR3 was defined according to IMGT convention as the region running from the second conserved V-encoded cysteine to the conserved J-encoded phenylalanine. Sequences without an unambiguous match to a single V gene segment were excluded from the earlier analysis of 450 to 750 of the donors. An earlier analysis of several hundred of the donors called V segments functional above 56.7% productive rearrangements and segregating when the between-donor standard deviation exceeded 5%. To diagnose cytomegalovirus status from the catalog of TCR beta chain sequences, a statistical classification framework was built. In a later analysis, TCR nucleotide sequences were compared against IMGT/GENE-DB human TR gene sequences so that V and J genes could be assigned. In a later analysis, CDR3 sequences and most-parsimonious VDJ recombination scenarios were assigned using the TCRdist pipeline. In a later analysis, every TCR beta chain was defined by the combination of its CDR3 amino acid sequence and its V-gene family, and reads without a unique V-gene family were dropped. To address suspected cross-contamination and a sequencing artifact, a later analysis removed roughly 580 highly shared, low-generation-probability nucleotide sequences. In a later analysis, a clonal expansion index for each public chain was calculated from normalized within-repertoire ranks of inferred template counts. Generation probabilities in a later analysis came from a VDJ recombination model fitted to out-of-frame rearrangements, and those results were checked against IGoR. In a later analysis, hypergeometric tests were used to score TCR-TCR, TCR-HLA and TCR-CMV co-occurrence, with a repertoire-size bias correction applied to TCR pairs. In a later analysis, false discovery rates were estimated by permuting HLA or CMV assignments 20 times. In a later analysis, co-occurring TCRs were grouped with DBSCAN, and TCRdist sequence similarity was added when clustering was performed within HLA-allele-positive subsets. Repertoires with fewer than 30,000 or more than 120,000 public chains, plus five repertoires with anomalous nucleotide sharing, were excluded from co-occurrence clustering. In TCRdb, the immuneACCESS table is reduced to in-frame sequences with V and J assigned. These tables do not hold every clone; where another copy was compared, an unresolved V gene accounts for under half, and the others remain unexplained. The D gene and trimming were derived from the DNA, and the V and J assignments and clone size from that table. The table for this sample lists approximately 110,000 clones. The ten largest make up 1% of the sample.

About this clone: The antigen this receptor binds is unknown.

The cohort comprised under 700 healthy bone marrow donors. At the time of sampling, every cohort member was nominally healthy, though immune exposures that went unrecorded were likely present. The donor tested CMV seronegative, placing the donor among the 350 or so seronegative members of the cohort. Each donor provided a peripheral blood sample, and peripheral blood mononuclear cells were used for TCR beta sequencing. Genomic DNA extraction from the blood cell samples was performed with the Qiagen DNeasy Blood Extraction Kit. This sequence uses TRBV19 and TRBJ2-3; 11 bases in the middle match TRBD1. The source material was PBMCs. The sequence derives from a young man in good health and CMV-seronegative. The nucleotide sequence reads TGTGCCAGTAGCCCGGACAGGGGGCGAGGAGATACGCAGTATTTT. This yields the protein CASSPDRGRGDTQYF. The full variable domain, with segments outside the CDR3 supplied by the reference TRBV19 and TRBJ2-3 proteins, appears as DGGITQSPKYLFRKEGQNVTLSCEQNLNHDAMYWYRQDPGQGLRLIYYSQIVNDFQKGDIAEGYSVSREKKESFPLTVTSAQKNPTAFYLCASSPDRGRGDTQYFGPGTRLTVL.